One and the same sample provided the 2 T cell receptor beta chains below, sequenced in a study of T cell changes during pregnancy in multiple sclerosis. Using immunoSEQ multiplex PCR, the repertoire was profiled, and TCRdb retains in-frame clones only, with some absent. The data show roughly 18,000 clones, about four fifths seen once. Here the sequenced sample was CD8+ T cells from peripheral blood mononuclear cells, taken in the second trimester of pregnancy. Receptor source: a female donor in good health, enrolled as a control in a pregnancy study.

The J gene is TRBJ1-5, the V gene TRBV6-5; D is uncertain. From germline, CDR1 is MNHEY and CDR2 SVGAGI. The V gene lost 0 bases and the J gene lost 2 bases, with 11 bases spanning the gap. This CDR3 contains 16 residues. CDR3 DNA: TGTGCCAGCAGTTACTCGAGTAATCGCGGCAATCAGCCCCAGCATTTT. Its translation is CASSYSSNRGNQPQHF.

This chain joins TRBV28 and TRBJ2-7; D is possibly TRBD2 (6 bases). The CDR3 runs 14 residues. Germline CDR1 reads MDHEN; CDR2 reads SYDVKM. Trimming took off 3 bases at V and 3 bases at J, with 12 bases between the two ends. CDR3 nucleotide sequence: TGTGCCAGCAGTTTTGGACCGGGGGTCTACGAGCAGTACTTC. Amino acid sequence: CASSFGPGVYEQYF. Complete variable domain (other parts from reference TRBV28 and TRBJ2-7): DVKVTQSSRYLVKRTGEKVFLECVQDMDHENMFWYRQDPGLGLRLIYFSYDVKMKEKGDIPEGYSVSREKKERFSLILESASTNQTSMYLCASSFGPGVYEQYFGPGTRLTVT.